This T cell receptor beta chain was profiled in a study of blood T cell repertoires in COVID-19. Assay used: immunoSEQ multiplex PCR; TCRdb lists only in-frame clones, some missing. The top ten hold 4.5% to 5% of the sample, which has tens of thousands of clones, nearly 90% seen once. Trimming pared 0 bases from V and 8 bases from J, leaving 13 bases between. The CDR3 sequence is 15 residues long. Germline V CDR1 and CDR2: MNHEY, SMNVEV (reference sequence). The rearrangement joins TRBV27 to TRBJ1-4; TRBD1 is a possible D gene (5 bases). This TCR was sampled from a woman between 50 and 59 years old with active COVID-19. The source material was peripheral blood. CDR3 sequence reads: CASSLSGQGSEKLFF. The CDR3, as DNA: TGTGCCAGCAGTTTATCGGGTCAGGGAAGCGAAAAACTGTTTTTT.